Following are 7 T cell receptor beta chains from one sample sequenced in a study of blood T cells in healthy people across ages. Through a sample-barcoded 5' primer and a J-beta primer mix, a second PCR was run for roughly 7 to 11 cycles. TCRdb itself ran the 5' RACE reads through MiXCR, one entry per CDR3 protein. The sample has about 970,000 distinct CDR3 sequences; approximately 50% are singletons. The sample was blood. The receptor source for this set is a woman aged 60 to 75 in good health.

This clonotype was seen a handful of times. The CDR3 protein is CASTLGVAGIPYEQYF. CDR3 in DNA: TGTGCCAGCACCCTAGGGGTAGCGGGAATTCCCTACGAGCAGTACTTC. The chain combines TRBV11-2 with TRBJ2-7; 8 bases align to TRBD2. Germline CDR1 reads SGHAT; CDR2 reads FQNNGV. V trimming: 7 bases; J trimming: 2 bases; junction bases outside the gene matches: 13. The CDR3 is made up of 16 amino acids.

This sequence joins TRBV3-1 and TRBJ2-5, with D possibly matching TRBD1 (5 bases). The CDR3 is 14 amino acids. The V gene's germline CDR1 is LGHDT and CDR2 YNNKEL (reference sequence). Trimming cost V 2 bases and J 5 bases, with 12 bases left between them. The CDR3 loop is CASSQFLGLETQYF. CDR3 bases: TGTGCCAGCAGCCAATTTCTGGGGCTCGAGACCCAGTACTTC.

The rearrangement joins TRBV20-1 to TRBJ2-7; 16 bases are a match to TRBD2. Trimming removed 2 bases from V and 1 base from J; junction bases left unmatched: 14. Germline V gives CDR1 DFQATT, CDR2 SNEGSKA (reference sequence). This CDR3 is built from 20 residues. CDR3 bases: TGCAGTGCTAGAAAAAAATCTGGGACTAGCGGGAGGGCGATGTCCTACGAGCAGTACTTC. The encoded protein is CSARKKSGTSGRAMSYEQYF.

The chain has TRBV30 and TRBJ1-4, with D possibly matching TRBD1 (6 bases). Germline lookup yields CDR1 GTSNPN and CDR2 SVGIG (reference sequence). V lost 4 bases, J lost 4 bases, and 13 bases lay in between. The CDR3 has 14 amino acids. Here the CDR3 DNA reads TGTGCCTGGAACAGTAAGGGGGGTAATGAAAAACTGTTTTTT. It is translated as CAWNSKGGNEKLFF.

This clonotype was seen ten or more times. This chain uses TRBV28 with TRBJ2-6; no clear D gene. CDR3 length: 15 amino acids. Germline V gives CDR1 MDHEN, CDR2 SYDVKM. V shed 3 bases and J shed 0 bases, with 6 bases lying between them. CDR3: CASSFLGSGANVLTF. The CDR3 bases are TGTGCCAGCAGTTTCCTTGGCTCTGGGGCCAACGTCCTGACTTTC.

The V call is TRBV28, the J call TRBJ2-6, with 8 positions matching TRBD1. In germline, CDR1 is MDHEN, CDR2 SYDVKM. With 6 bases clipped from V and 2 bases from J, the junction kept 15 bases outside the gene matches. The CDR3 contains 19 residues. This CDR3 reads CASSSPRTGWGAGANVLTF. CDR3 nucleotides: TGTGCCAGCAGCTCTCCTCGGACAGGGTGGGGCGCTGGGGCCAACGTCCTGACTTTC. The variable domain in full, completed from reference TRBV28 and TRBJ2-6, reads DVKVTQSSRYLVKRTGEKVFLECVQDMDHENMFWYRQDPGLGLRLIYFSYDVKMKEKGDIPEGYSVSREKKERFSLILESASTNQTSMYLCASSSPRTGWGAGANVLTFGAGSRLTVL.

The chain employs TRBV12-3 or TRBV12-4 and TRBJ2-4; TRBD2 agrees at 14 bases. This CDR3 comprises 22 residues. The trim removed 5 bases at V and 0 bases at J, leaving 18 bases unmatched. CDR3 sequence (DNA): TGTGCCAGCAGTCCTCCAGGTGGCCGGGGACTAGCGGGAGTTCTAGCCAAAAACATTCAGTACTTC. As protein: CASSPPGGRGLAGVLAKNIQYF.